This TCR beta chain is drawn from a study of blood T cell repertoires in COVID-19. The wider study: Samples representing acute and convalescent COVID-19 were sourced from the United States, Italy and Spain. Sources were T cells, B-cell-depleted T cells, or PBMCs; the material itself was cDNA or gDNA.

TCRdb's copy holds only in-frame clones and misses some; the assay was immunoSEQ multiplex PCR. Among 200,000 to 250,000 clones, about 84% were seen once, and the ten largest hold around 7.4%. Recruits, aged about 18 to 100 years, lived in 24 US areas. Self-reported history from a screening survey and questionnaire set each donor's cohort. V lost 5 bases and J lost 6, with 21 bases in between. The CDR3 covers 17 residues. The germline gives CDR1 SGHRS, CDR2 YFSETQ. The sequenced material came from PBMCs or T cells enriched from blood (not recorded which). The receptor's source is a woman aged 40 to 50 with acute COVID-19. The chain combines TRBV5-1 with TRBJ1-6; D perhaps matches TRBD1 (6 bases). The CDR3 sequence: CASRDLGGLLGNSPLHF. The CDR3 nucleotides are TGCGCCAGCAGGGATTTGGGGGGGCTCCTTGGTAATTCACCCCTCCACTTT.